One sample yielded the 7 T cell receptor beta chains listed below, sequenced in a study of immune evolution from preneoplasia to lung adenocarcinoma. Only in-frame clones appear in the TCRdb table, and some are missing; sequencing was by immunoSEQ multiplex PCR. The table records 13,000 to 15,000 clones, 81% of them present only once. The specimen sequenced was FFPE minimally invasive lung adenocarcinoma tissue. The source of these receptors is a person aged 55-79 years with lung adenocarcinoma.

As concerns this clone: The same CDR3 arises from other DNA sequences in this sample as well. V and J are TRBV20-1 and TRBJ1-1; the D is unclear. The CDR3 spans 10 residues. Germline V CDR1 and CDR2: DFQATT, SNEGSKA (reference sequence). Trimming took off 5 bases at V and 3 bases at J, with 4 bases between the two ends. The CDR3 DNA follows: TGCAGTGCTGGTGACACTGAAGCTTTCTTT. Protein product: CSAGDTEAFF.

This clone has a single count. The gene calls are TRBV9 and TRBJ2-2, with D tentatively TRBD2 (5 bases). In germline, CDR1 is SGDLS, CDR2 YYNGEE. V shed 2 bases and J shed 5 bases, with 13 bases lying between them. The CDR3 is made up of 15 amino acids. The CDR3 bases are TGTGCCAGCAGCGTTCTTTCCCGGGAAACCGGGGAGCTGTTTTTT. It specifies CASSVLSRETGELFF.

On this clone: No DNA is shown, since the ends of the CDR3 on it are uncertain; the CDR3 is the one TCRdb lists. The V and J genes are TRBV21-1 and TRBJ2-1; TRBD1 reflects the table's D call only, with no check against the DNA. TRBV21-1 is described as a pseudogene. The CDR3 contains 17 residues when both ends are counted. The CDR3 here is CASSKVAAGTKYNEQFF.

This chain links TRBV7-3 with TRBJ2-1, with D possibly matching TRBD2 (5 bases). This CDR3 spans 15 amino acids. Trimming cost V 1 base and J 4 bases, with 11 bases left between them. CDR1 and CDR2 from the germline V gene are SGHTA and FQGTGA. The DNA of the CDR3 is TGTGCCAGCAGCTTAATCCCTAGCCCATACAATGAGCAGTTCTTC. Amino acid sequence: CASSLIPSPYNEQFF.

This chain connects TRBV28 to TRBJ1-5; D is unclear. V was pared by 4 bases and J by 5 bases, with 6 bases between. CDR3 length equals 12 residues. CDR1 and CDR2 (germline): MDHEN, SYDVKM. In DNA form, the CDR3 reads TGTGCCAGCAGTTCGATATATCAGCCCCAGCATTTT. The encoded protein is CASSSIYQPQHF.

The chain carries TRBV15 and TRBJ2-1, with 7 bases matching TRBD1. The ends lost 5 bases at V and 8 bases at J; junction bases unmatched: 6. The germline V gene has CDR1 LNHNV and CDR2 YYDKDF (reference sequence). The CDR3 has 13 residues. This CDR3 is CATSERQGHEQFF. The CDR3 bases are TGTGCCACCAGCGAGCGACAGGGCCATGAGCAGTTCTTC.

The chain carries TRBV6-6 and TRBJ2-5; D is undetermined. Judging by the DNA end, TRBJ2-7 fits better; the J call may be wrong. Germline V gives CDR1 MNHNY, CDR2 SVGAGI (reference sequence). This CDR3 is built from 12 residues. The CDR3 DNA reads TGTGCCAGCGGTCCCGCCACCTACGAGCAGTACTTC. Translating gives CASGPATYEQYF.